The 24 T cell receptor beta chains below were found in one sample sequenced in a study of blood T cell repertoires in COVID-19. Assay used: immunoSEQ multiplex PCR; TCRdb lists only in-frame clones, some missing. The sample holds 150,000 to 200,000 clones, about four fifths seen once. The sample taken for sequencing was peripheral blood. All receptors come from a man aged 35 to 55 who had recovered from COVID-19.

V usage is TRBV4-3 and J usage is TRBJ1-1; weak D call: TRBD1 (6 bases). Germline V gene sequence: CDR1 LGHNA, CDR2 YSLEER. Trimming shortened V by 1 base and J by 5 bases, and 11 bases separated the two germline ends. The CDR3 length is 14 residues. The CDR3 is CASSQAGVRTEAFF. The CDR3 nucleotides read TGCGCCAGCAGCCAAGCAGGGGTACGGACTGAAGCTTTCTTT.

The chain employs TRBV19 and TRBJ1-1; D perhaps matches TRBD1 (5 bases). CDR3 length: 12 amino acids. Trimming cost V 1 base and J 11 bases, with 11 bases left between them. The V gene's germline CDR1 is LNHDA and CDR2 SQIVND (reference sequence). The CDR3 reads CASSIVHGGAFF. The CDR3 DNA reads TGTGCCAGTAGTATAGTCCATGGGGGGGCTTTCTTT.

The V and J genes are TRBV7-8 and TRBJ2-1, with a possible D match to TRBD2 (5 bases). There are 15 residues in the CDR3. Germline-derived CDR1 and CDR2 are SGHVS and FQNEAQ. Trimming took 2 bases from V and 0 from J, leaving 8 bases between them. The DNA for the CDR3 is TGTGCCAGCAGCTTAAGGGAGAGCTCCTACAATGAGCAGTTCTTC. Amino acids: CASSLRESSYNEQFF.

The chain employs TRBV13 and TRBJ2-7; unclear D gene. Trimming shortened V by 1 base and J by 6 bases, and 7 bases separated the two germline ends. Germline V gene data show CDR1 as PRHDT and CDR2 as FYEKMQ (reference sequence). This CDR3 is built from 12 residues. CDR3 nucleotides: TGTGCCAGCAGCTTAGACAGATTCGAGCAGTACTTC. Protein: CASSLDRFEQYF.

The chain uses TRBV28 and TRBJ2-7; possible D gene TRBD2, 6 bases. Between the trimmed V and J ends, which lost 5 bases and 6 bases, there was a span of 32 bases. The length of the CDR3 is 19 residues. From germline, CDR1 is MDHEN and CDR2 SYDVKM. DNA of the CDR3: TGTGCCAGCAGTGGGGAGGACCTAATATTCACCCCTACGTTTTCCGAGCAGTACTTC. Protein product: CASSGEDLIFTPTFSEQYF.

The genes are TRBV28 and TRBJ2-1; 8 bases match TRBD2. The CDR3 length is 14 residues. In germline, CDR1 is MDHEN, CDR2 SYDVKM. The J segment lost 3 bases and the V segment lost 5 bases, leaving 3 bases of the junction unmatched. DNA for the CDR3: TGTGCCAGCAGTGAGCGGGAGAACTACAATGAGCAGTTCTTC. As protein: CASSERENYNEQFF.

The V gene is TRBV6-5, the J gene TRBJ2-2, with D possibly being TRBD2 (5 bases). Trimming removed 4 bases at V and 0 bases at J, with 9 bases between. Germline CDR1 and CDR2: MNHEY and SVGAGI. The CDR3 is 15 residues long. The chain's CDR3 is CASSLARSNTGELFF. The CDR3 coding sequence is TGTGCCAGCAGTTTAGCGAGGTCGAACACCGGGGAGCTGTTTTTT.

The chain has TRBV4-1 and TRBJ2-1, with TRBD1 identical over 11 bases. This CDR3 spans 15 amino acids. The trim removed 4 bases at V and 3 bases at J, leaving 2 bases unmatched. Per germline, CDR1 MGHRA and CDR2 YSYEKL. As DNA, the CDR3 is TGCGCCAGCAGCCTGGGGACAGGGGGCTACAATGAGCAGTTCTTC. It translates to CASSLGTGGYNEQFF.

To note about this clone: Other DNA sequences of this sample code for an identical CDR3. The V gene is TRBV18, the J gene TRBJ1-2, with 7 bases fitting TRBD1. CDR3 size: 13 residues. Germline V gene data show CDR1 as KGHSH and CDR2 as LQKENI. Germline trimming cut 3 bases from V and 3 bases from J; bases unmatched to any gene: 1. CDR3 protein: CASSPGQHYGYTF. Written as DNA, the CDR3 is TGTGCCAGCTCACCGGGACAGCACTATGGCTACACCTTC.

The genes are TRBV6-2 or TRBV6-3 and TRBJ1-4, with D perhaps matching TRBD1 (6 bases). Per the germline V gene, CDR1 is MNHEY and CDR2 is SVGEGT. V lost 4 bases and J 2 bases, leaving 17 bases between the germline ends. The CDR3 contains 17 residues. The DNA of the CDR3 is TGTGCCAGCAGTTGGATGCGGGGGCCCCACACTAATGAAAAACTGTTTTTT. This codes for CASSWMRGPHTNEKLFF.

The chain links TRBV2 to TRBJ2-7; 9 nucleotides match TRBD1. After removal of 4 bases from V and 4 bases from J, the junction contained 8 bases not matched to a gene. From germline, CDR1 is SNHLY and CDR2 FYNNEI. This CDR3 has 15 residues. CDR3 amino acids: CASSGKDRGLYEQYF. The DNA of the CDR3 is TGTGCCAGCAGTGGGAAGGACAGGGGTCTGTACGAGCAGTACTTC.

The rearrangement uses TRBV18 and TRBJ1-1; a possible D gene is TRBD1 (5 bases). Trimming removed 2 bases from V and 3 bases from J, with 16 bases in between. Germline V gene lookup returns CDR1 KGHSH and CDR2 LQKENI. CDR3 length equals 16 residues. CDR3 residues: CASSPTHLWGDTEAFF. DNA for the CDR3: TGTGCCAGCTCACCAACGCACCTATGGGGGGACACTGAAGCTTTCTTT.

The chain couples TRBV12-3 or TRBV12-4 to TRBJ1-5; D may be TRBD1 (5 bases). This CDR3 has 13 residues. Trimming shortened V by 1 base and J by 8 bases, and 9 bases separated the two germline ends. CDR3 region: CASSLEGLKPQHF. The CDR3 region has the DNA TGTGCCAGCAGTTTAGAGGGGCTCAAGCCCCAGCATTTT.

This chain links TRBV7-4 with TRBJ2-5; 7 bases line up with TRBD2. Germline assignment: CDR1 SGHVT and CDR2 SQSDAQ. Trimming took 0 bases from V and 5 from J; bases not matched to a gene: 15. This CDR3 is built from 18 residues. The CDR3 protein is CASSLARFGGGIRETQYF. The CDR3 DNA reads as TGTGCCAGCAGCTTAGCCCGATTTGGGGGGGGAATACGGGAGACCCAGTACTTC.

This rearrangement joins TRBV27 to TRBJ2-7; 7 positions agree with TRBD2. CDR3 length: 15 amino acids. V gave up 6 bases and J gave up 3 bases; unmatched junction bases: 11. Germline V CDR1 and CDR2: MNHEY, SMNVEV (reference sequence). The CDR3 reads CASRPPGRARYEQYF. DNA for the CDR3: TGTGCCAGCAGGCCCCCGGGGAGGGCCCGCTACGAGCAGTACTTC.

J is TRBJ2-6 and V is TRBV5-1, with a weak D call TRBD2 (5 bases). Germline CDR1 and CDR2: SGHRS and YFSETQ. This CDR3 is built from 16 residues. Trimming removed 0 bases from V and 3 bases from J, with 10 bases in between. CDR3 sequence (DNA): TGCGCCAGCAGCTTGGGAGGCGGGTATGGGGCCAACGTCCTGACTTTC. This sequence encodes CASSLGGGYGANVLTF.

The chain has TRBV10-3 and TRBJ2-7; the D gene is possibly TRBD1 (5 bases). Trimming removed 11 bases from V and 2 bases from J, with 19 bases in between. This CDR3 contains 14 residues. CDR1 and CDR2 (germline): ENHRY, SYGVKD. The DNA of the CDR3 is TGTGCCTCCCTAGGGGTGGGATCCACCTACGAGCAGTACTTC. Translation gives CASLGVGSTYEQYF.

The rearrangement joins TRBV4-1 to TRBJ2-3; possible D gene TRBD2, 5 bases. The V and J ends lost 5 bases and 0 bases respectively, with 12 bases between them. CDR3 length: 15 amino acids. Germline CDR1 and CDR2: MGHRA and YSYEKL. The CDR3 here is CASSSSGTSTDTQYF. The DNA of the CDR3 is TGCGCCAGCAGCTCGAGCGGAACTAGCACAGATACGCAGTATTTT.

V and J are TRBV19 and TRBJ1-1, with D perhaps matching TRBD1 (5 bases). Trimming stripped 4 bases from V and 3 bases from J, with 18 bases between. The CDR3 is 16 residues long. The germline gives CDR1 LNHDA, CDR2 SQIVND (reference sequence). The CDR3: CASSTRRQLADTEAFF. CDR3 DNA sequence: TGTGCCAGTAGTACGCGCCGACAGTTAGCGGACACTGAAGCTTTCTTT. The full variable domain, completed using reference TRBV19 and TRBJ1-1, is DGGITQSPKYLFRKEGQNVTLSCEQNLNHDAMYWYRQDPGQGLRLIYYSQIVNDFQKGDIAEGYSVSREKKESFPLTVTSAQKNPTAFYLCASSTRRQLADTEAFFGQGTRLTVV.

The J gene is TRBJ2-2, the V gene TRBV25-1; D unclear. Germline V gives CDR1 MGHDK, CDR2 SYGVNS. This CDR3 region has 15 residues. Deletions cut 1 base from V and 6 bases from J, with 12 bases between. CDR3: CASSESPKLSGELFF. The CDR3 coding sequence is TGTGCCAGCAGTGAATCCCCAAAACTGTCCGGGGAGCTGTTTTTT.

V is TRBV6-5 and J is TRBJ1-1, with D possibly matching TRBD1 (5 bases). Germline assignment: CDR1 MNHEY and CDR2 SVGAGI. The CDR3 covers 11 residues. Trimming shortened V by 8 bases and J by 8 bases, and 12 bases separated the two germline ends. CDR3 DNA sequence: TGTGCCAGCCAAGGGGCCACCGAAGCTTTCTTT. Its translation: CASQGATEAFF.

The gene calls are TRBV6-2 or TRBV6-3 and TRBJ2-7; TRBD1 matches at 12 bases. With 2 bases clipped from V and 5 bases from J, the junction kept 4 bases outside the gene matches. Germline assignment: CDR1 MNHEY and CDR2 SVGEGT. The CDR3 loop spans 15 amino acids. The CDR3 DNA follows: TGTGCCAGCAGTTACCCCGGGACAGGGGGCCACGAGCAGTACTTC. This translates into CASSYPGTGGHEQYF.

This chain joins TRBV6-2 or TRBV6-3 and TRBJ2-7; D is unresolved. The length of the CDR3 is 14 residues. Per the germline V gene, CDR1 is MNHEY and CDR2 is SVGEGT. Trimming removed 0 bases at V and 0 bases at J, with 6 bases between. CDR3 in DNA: TGTGCCAGCAGTTACTCGTCATCCTCCTACGAGCAGTACTTC. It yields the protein CASSYSSSSYEQYF.

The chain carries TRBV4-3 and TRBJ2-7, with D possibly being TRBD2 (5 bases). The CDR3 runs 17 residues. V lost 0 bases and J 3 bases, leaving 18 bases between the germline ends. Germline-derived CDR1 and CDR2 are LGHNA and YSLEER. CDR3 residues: CASSQDLSQDFIYEQYF. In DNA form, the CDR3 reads TGCGCCAGCAGCCAAGATCTTAGCCAGGACTTCATCTACGAGCAGTACTTC.